The sequence of this TCR beta chain was determined in a study of blood T cell repertoires in COVID-19 (dated by TCRdb to the early 2020s). For context, the study as a whole: Samples from collaborators originated in the United States, Italy and Spain and spanned both the acute and convalescent phases of COVID-19. Nearly every sample came with metadata listing a de-identified subject ID, COVID-19 status, age in years and sex. The repertoires were released in a freely available public database intended as a resource for research on the immune response to SARS-CoV-2. The samples were drawn from two sources: the first 160 participants of the ongoing ImmuneRACE study, and 1,000 to 1,500 subjects contributed by 6 global collaborators. The dataset comprised deeply sampled blood TCRbeta repertoires from subjects exposed to, actively infected with, or recovered from COVID-19. HLA class I and class II types, where available, came from metadata supplied by the sample provider rather than from assay-based typing. The prospective study material was composed of cDNA or gDNA derived from T cells, B-cell-depleted T cells, or PBMCs. What the research found in general, with its limitations: Clinical and demographic metadata were provided uncurated, with the amount varying by source and participant.

This clone was observed a few times. Its recognized antigen is unknown. No base quality information exists; no much larger clone differs at one position. TCRbeta CDR3 regions were amplified from genomic DNA by means of the immunoSEQ Assay, a bias-controlled multiplex PCR. The published analysis was carried out like this. Within the assay, amplification of reference gene primers was used to estimate how many nucleated cells each sample contained. To quantify the absolute abundance of each unique TCRbeta CDR3 rearrangement, sequence reads were collapsed and filtered. For each sample, productive Simpson clonality was calculated as the square root of Simpson's diversity index over productive rearrangements. TCRdb took this table from immuneACCESS and kept in-frame rearrangements with V and J called. Such tables lack part of the clones; where checked against another copy, unresolved V genes explain under half of the gap, and the rest is unexplained. The V and J calls and the clone size are those of that table, but D and trimming were determined from the DNA. The sample contains under 200,000 clones, over 70% of them found a single time. The ten largest account for about 5.3% of the sample.

CDR1 SNHLY and CDR2 FYNNEI were looked up in the germline V gene. The cysteine opens and the phenylalanine closes a CDR3 of 11 amino acids. Only the CDR3 portion is preserved as DNA: 33 bases, with reading frame beginning at the first base. At the junction V is shortened by 4 bases and J by 10 bases, with 10 bases in between. Participants in the prospective study were aged about 18 to 89 years, lived in some 24 United States geographic areas, and enrolled through a virtual design. In the prospective study, cohorts were assigned on the basis of participant-reported clinical history obtained from a screening survey and a study questionnaire. Mobile phlebotomists in the prospective study collected whole blood, serum and a nasopharyngeal or oropharyngeal swab from every participant. Additional blood draws and questionnaires over an approximately two-month period could optionally be provided by prospective study participants. Prospective study blood samples were shipped either frozen or at room temperature before DNA extraction.

Material for sequencing was PBMCs or T cells enriched from blood (not recorded which). The sequence was collected from a woman between 40 and 50 years old with acute COVID-19. The chain joins TRBV2 to TRBJ1-1, and TRBD1 may be the D gene, going by 5 matching bases. The CDR3 loop reads CASSGGVGAFF. The bases are TGTGCCAGCAGTGGGGGGGTTGGAGCTTTCTTT.